A selection of T cell receptor beta chains follows, all from one sample in a study of T cells in Graves' hyperthyroidism and ophthalmopathy. MiXCR, run by TCRdb on the multiplex PCR reads, gives a single entry per CDR3 protein. The sample includes over 500,000 distinct CDR3 sequences, 16% of them seen just once. The sequenced sample consisted of blood. These receptors came from a woman aged 30 to 39 with Graves' ophthalmopathy. CDR3s include the opening cysteine and the closing phenylalanine or tryptophan. D genes are given only for firm matches. Clone size is shown for a subset of rows, as once, few, many or a class of expanded clone.

j_gene,abundance,v_gene,d_gene,CDR3nt,CDR3aa
TRBJ2-5,.,TRBV7-2,.,TGTGCCAGCAGCTTAGATTCCACTGTTGGGGAGACCCAGTACTTC,CASSLDSTVGETQYF
TRBJ2-1,.,TRBV29-1,.,TGCAGCGTTGGGCCCAAAGGTATTGAGCAGTTCTTC,CSVGPKGIEQFF
TRBJ2-1,.,TRBV27,TRBD1,TGTGCCAGCAGTTTTCCGGGACAGGACTCCAATGAGCAGTTCTTC,CASSFPGQDSNEQFF
TRBJ2-1,few,TRBV5-1,TRBD2,TGCGCCAGCAGCTTGGCGGGGGCGGGGGGCAATGAGCAGTTCTTC,CASSLAGAGGNEQFF
TRBJ1-1,.,TRBV20-1,TRBD1,TGCAGTGCTGGAGCCTCTCAGGGGGCGGCTGAAGCTTTCTTT,CSAGASQGAAEAFF
TRBJ1-1,many,TRBV15,.,TGTGCCACCAGCAGAATAAAGGGGGAATGGACCCTGAACACTGAAGCTTTCTTT,CATSRIKGEWTLNTEAFF
TRBJ2-2,many,TRBV28,.,TGTGCCAGCAGCCGCGGGGGCGCGAACACCGGGGAGCTGTTTTTT,CASSRGGANTGELFF
TRBJ2-7,.,TRBV6-1,.,TGTGCCAGCAGTGAACCCGCTTGGGGCAGGGGACAAGCCTACGAGCAGTACTTC,CASSEPAWGRGQAYEQYF
TRBJ2-5,few,TRBV10-3,TRBD1,TGTGCCATCAGTGAGTCGAGGGGGCGGGAGACCCAGTACTTC,CAISESRGRETQYF
TRBJ1-5,few,TRBV28,.,TGTGCCAGCAGTAAGGGGCTGCCAGGTCAGCCCCAGCATTTT,CASSKGLPGQPQHF
TRBJ2-3,few,TRBV29-1,.,TGCAGCGTTATAGTCAGGTCTTACAGAGATACGCAGTATTTT,CSVIVRSYRDTQYF
TRBJ1-5,many,TRBV6-1,.,TGTGCCAGCAGTTCTCCCAGCGATAGCAATCAGCCCCAGCATTTT,CASSSPSDSNQPQHF
TRBJ1-6,.,TRBV5-1,.,TGCGCCAGCAGCTTGGGCTTTAATTCACCCCTCCACTTT,CASSLGFNSPLHF
TRBJ1-2,many,TRBV11-2,.,TGTGCCAGCAGCTTTAGCAACTATGGCTACACCTTC,CASSFSNYGYTF
TRBJ1-1,many,TRBV11-3,.,TGTGCCAGCAGCTTCACAAGGAACACTGAAGCTTTCTTT,CASSFTRNTEAFF
TRBJ1-3,.,TRBV7-8,.,TGTGCCAGCGGACGGATCGCTGGAAACACCATATATTTT,CASGRIAGNTIYF
TRBJ2-1,.,TRBV6-1,.,TGTGCCAGCAGCACCAACAGGGAAAATGAGCAGTTCTTC,CASSTNRENEQFF
TRBJ2-6,many,TRBV11-2,.,TGTGCCAGCAGCCGTGAGGGCTCTGGGGCCAACGTCCTGACTTTC,CASSREGSGANVLTF
TRBJ1-6,.,TRBV28,.,TGTGCCAGCAGTGGGGCAACAGGAGAAGGGTCACCCCTCCACTTT,CASSGATGEGSPLHF
TRBJ2-7,.,TRBV20-1,TRBD2,TGCAGTGCTAGTTACGATACTAGCGGGAACCAGCAGTACTTC,CSASYDTSGNQQYF
TRBJ2-7,many,TRBV14,.,TGTGCCAGCAGCCAAGAACACCACTACGAGCAGTACTTC,CASSQEHHYEQYF
TRBJ1-2,many,TRBV2,.,TGTGCCAGCAACCAGTTGACAGGCGATCATCTTAACTATGGCTACACCTTC,CASNQLTGDHLNYGYTF
TRBJ2-7,many,TRBV28,.,TGTGCCATCTCCTCCGGGACCGCGGGCGTCTACGAGCAGTACTTC,CAISSGTAGVYEQYF
TRBJ1-1,few,TRBV30,.,TGTGCCTGGAGCCCCAGGGCTGAAGCTTTCTTT,CAWSPRAEAFF
TRBJ2-2,many,TRBV11-1,TRBD2,TGTGCCAGCAGCCCCCGTGGTAGCGGGAGTGCCGGGGAGCTGTTTTTT,CASSPRGSGSAGELFF
TRBJ1-5,few,TRBV10-3,.,TGTGCCATCAGTGATGGTGGGCTTAGCAATCAGCCCCAGCATTTT,CAISDGGLSNQPQHF
TRBJ1-1,many,TRBV28,.,TGTGCCAGCAGTTCCACTGAAGCTTTCTTT,CASSSTEAFF
TRBJ1-1,many,TRBV5-1,.,TGCGCCAGCAGCTTGGACGGTGGGGCTGAAGCTTTCTTT,CASSLDGGAEAFF
TRBJ1-2,.,TRBV7-9,.,TGTGCCAGCAGCTTAGGGGGCGGCGGCTACACCTTC,CASSLGGGGYTF
TRBJ1-2,.,TRBV30,.,TGTGCCTGGAGTAAAGAACTTACAGCGCTCTATGGCTACACCTTC,CAWSKELTALYGYTF
TRBJ2-2,many,TRBV18,TRBD1,TGTGCCAGCTCATCTCCCGGGACAGGGTACACCGGGGAGCTGTTTTTT,CASSSPGTGYTGELFF
TRBJ2-7,few,TRBV28,.,TGTGCCTCCGGACAGATCTACGAGCAGTACTTC,CASGQIYEQYF
TRBJ1-4,few,TRBV15,.,TGTGCCACCGCGAGGTTAAAAGCAACTAATGAAAAACTGTTTTTT,CATARLKATNEKLFF
TRBJ2-2,many,TRBV28,.,TGTGCCAGCAGTTTCCGTCGACTGGCGAACACCGGGGAGCTGTTTTTT,CASSFRRLANTGELFF
TRBJ2-7,many,TRBV7-9,.,TGTGCCATCCCCTCACCTGGGTCCTCCTACGAGCAGTACTTC,CAIPSPGSSYEQYF
TRBJ1-1,many,TRBV6-5,TRBD1,TGTGCCAGCAGTTACTCGCCCTGGACAGGGGATGACACTGAAGCTTTCTTT,CASSYSPWTGDDTEAFF
TRBJ1-2,many,TRBV28,TRBD1,TGTGCCAGCAGTTTATTACAGGGGGGCGCCCTAGATTATGGCTACACCTTC,CASSLLQGGALDYGYTF
TRBJ1-2,many,TRBV20-1,.,TGCAGTGCCTCGACGGAAGTCTATGGCTACACCTTC,CSASTEVYGYTF
TRBJ1-1,many,TRBV2,.,TGTGCCAGCAATATGCAGGGGCGCGGGGTGAACACTGAAGCTTTCTTT,CASNMQGRGVNTEAFF
TRBJ1-2,many,TRBV27,TRBD1,TGTGCCAGCAGACGGACAGGCGACGGGAATGGCTACACCTTC,CASRRTGDGNGYTF